This T cell receptor (beta chain) is drawn from a study of graft-versus-host responses after intestinal transplantation. Study in general: Grafts that recipients had were multivisceral, liver-intestinal, or isolated intestinal transplants. Every one of the recipients received anti-thymocyte globulin induction and afterwards took tacrolimus and steroids for around 3 years.

About this clone: Its matching antigen is unknown.

Using immunoSEQ multiplex PCR, the repertoire was profiled, and TCRdb retains in-frame clones only, with some absent. Here the sample spans about 100,000 clones, approximately 88% being singletons. Study-level points and caveats: GvH clones occurred in recipient marrow; some first appeared in ileum or blood. Allograft graft-versus-host to host-versus-graft clonal ratios ran high in patients with graft-donor T cell macrochimerism.

The starting material was unstimulated CD4+ T cells sorted from spleen or lymph node cells, obtained before transplant. The receptor comes from a human donor who was the organ donor for an intestinal transplant.

The CDR3 sequence is CASKRGSTFPSSEAFF. The CDR3 DNA is TGTGCCAGCAAAAGGGGCTCCACTTTCCCAAGCAGTGAAGCTTTCTTT. The chain combines TRBV7-6 with TRBJ1-1, with D possibly TRBD1 on 5 matching bases. In germline, CDR1 is SGHVS, CDR2 FNYEAQ. V was trimmed by 7 bases and J by 7 bases, leaving 25 bases between them. The CDR3 totals 16 residues.